Presented here are 26 T cell receptor beta chains from one specimen sequenced in a study of T cells in tuberculosis. Assay: immunoSEQ multiplex PCR; the TCRdb copy retains only in-frame clones and omits some. The profile shows 80,000 to 90,000 clones, roughly 90% of them singletons. After thawing and overnight rest, PBMC were stained with GMM-loaded CD1B tetramer, viability dye and anti-CD3 for sorting. The CD1B tetramers carried C32 glucose monomycolate purified from Rhodococcus equi. Sequenced: CD1b-GMM tetramer-negative cells sorted from PBMCs. The receptors here all came from an adult woman with latent tuberculosis.

The chain recombines TRBV9 with TRBJ2-7; D gene uncertain. The CDR3 is 14 amino acids. V lost 5 bases, J lost 0 bases, and 12 bases lay in between. Germline-derived CDR1 and CDR2 are SGDLS and YYNGEE. This CDR3 is CASSRTPSSYEQYF. The CDR3 coding sequence is TGTGCCAGCAGTCGAACGCCTAGCTCCTACGAGCAGTACTTC.

The V call is TRBV6-5, the J call TRBJ2-7; 9 bases line up with TRBD1. The length of the CDR3 is 15 residues. Germline CDR1 and CDR2: MNHEY and SVGAGI. Germline trimming cut 6 bases from V and 4 bases from J; bases unmatched to any gene: 10. Here the CDR3 reads CASRNAPGQGYEQYF. The CDR3 region has the DNA TGTGCCAGCAGAAACGCCCCGGGACAGGGATACGAGCAGTACTTC.

This chain connects TRBV2 to TRBJ1-1; 10 nucleotides line up with TRBD1. The CDR3 runs 16 residues. Germline V gene lookup returns CDR1 SNHLY and CDR2 FYNNEI. V trimming: 7 bases; J trimming: 5 bases; junction bases outside the gene matches: 13. The CDR3 sequence: CASNRQGAQYSTEAFF. In nucleotides, the CDR3 is TGTGCCAGCAATCGACAGGGGGCTCAATACTCGACTGAAGCTTTCTTT.

The J gene is TRBJ2-7, the V gene TRBV10-3; 8 bases line up with TRBD1. The CDR3 totals 13 residues. Germline loops: CDR1 ENHRY, CDR2 SYGVKD. V trimming: 6 bases; J trimming: 3 bases; junction bases outside the gene matches: 4. CDR3 region: CAISPGGVYEQYV. CDR3 coding DNA: TGTGCCATCAGCCCAGGGGGCGTCTACGAGCAGTACGTC.

Concerning this clone itself: Germline is not matched at one junction end, which may reflect a read error. The V gene is TRBV7-7, the J gene TRBJ2-1; 11 bases fit TRBD2. Germline values: CDR1 SSHAT, CDR2 FNYEAQ (reference sequence). The length of the CDR3 is 16 residues. Here the CDR3 DNA reads TGTGCTAGCAGCCCTGTAGCGGGGGGGGCTCGGAATGAGCAGTTCTTC. Translation: CASSPVAGGARNEQFF. Using reference TRBV7-7 and TRBJ2-1 for the parts outside the CDR3, the full variable domain is GAGVSQSPRYKVTKRGQDVTLRCDPISSHATLYWYQQALGQGPEFLTYFNYEAQPDKSGLPSDRFSAERPEGSISTLTIQRTEQRDSAMYRCASSPVAGGARNEQFFGPGTRLTVL.

The rearrangement links TRBV11-2 to TRBJ1-2; tentative D call: TRBD1 (5 bases). Germline values: CDR1 SGHAT, CDR2 FQNNGV. V was cut by 2 bases and J by 0 bases, with 10 bases left in between. This CDR3 is 15 amino acids long. This chain's CDR3 is CASSLNGGSNYGYTF. DNA for the CDR3: TGTGCCAGCAGCTTAAACGGGGGATCTAACTATGGCTACACCTTC.

This chain joins TRBV29-1 and TRBJ1-2, with D perhaps TRBD1 (5 bases). This CDR3 spans 15 amino acids. Germline V gene sequence: CDR1 SQVTM, CDR2 ANQGSEA. V lost 4 bases, J lost 1 base, and 16 bases lay in between. CDR3 DNA: TGCAGCGTTGGACAGCATACCCCTTTTAACTATGGCTACACCTTC. Amino acids: CSVGQHTPFNYGYTF.

The chain links TRBV10-3 to TRBJ2-3; 8 bases match TRBD1. Per the germline V gene, CDR1 is ENHRY and CDR2 is SYGVKD. Unmatched junction bases numbered 11, after V lost 7 bases and J lost 5 bases. CDR3 length: 15 residues. DNA for the CDR3: TGTGCCATCACTGGGGGCAGGGGGCTTGGAGATACGCAGTATTTT. Its translation is CAITGGRGLGDTQYF.

The chain is built from TRBV14 and TRBJ1-1; TRBD1 agrees at 8 bases. V dropped 4 bases and J dropped 4; count of bases not matched to a gene: 8. The V gene's germline CDR1 is SGHDN and CDR2 FVKESK. The CDR3 has 15 residues. This chain's CDR3 is CASSPQTGVFTEAFF. CDR3 sequence (DNA): TGTGCCAGCAGCCCCCAGACAGGGGTCTTCACTGAAGCTTTCTTT. Variable domain in full (rest from reference TRBV14 and TRBJ1-1): EAGVTQFPSHSVIEKGQTVTLRCDPISGHDNLYWYRRVMGKEIKFLLHFVKESKQDESGMPNNRFLAERTGGTYSTLKVQPAELEDSGVYFCASSPQTGVFTEAFFGQGTRLTVV.

V and J are TRBV7-9 and TRBJ2-1, with D perhaps matching TRBD2 (5 bases). The V end lost 1 base, the J end lost 10 bases, and 8 bases lay between the germline ends. Germline CDR1 SEHNR, CDR2 FQNEAQ (reference sequence). The CDR3 is made up of 12 amino acids. This chain's CDR3 is CASSLETGEQFF. As DNA, the CDR3 is TGTGCCAGCAGCTTAGAAACGGGGGAGCAGTTCTTC.

In this sample, this clone turned up once. The chain uses TRBV10-1 and TRBJ2-5; D not certain. CDR1 is WNHNN, CDR2 SYGVQD, per germline (reference sequence). Trimming took off 4 bases at V and 2 bases at J, with 8 bases between the two ends. This CDR3 spans 13 amino acids. CDR3 in DNA: TGCGCCAGCAGTGCGACTGTTCAAGAGACCCAGTACTTC. This sequence encodes CASSATVQETQYF.

Concerning this clone: This same CDR3 is encoded by further DNA sequences in the sample. The rearrangement uses TRBV7-2 and TRBJ2-3, with D possibly matching TRBD2 (6 bases). Trimming took 5 bases from V and 3 from J, leaving 18 bases between them. The length of the CDR3 is 16 residues. CDR1 is SGHTA and CDR2 is FQGNSA in the germline V gene. The CDR3 nucleotides are TGTGCCAGCAGCCGCACCGGAGGGTGGGGGACAGATACGCAGTATTTT. Amino acid sequence: CASSRTGGWGTDTQYF.

The chain carries TRBV19 and TRBJ1-2; 9 bases align to TRBD1. Germline trimming cut 9 bases from V and 4 bases from J; bases unmatched to any gene: 6. From germline, CDR1 is LNHDA and CDR2 SQIVND (reference sequence). The CDR3 consists of 13 residues. The CDR3: CASLKTGGYGYTF. CDR3 bases: TGTGCCAGCCTCAAGACAGGGGGCTATGGCTACACCTTC.

The table lists this clone with a few counts. CDR3 in amino acids: CASSPPGQGVPLHF. CDR3 coding DNA: TGTGCCAGCAGCCCGCCGGGACAGGGTGTACCCCTCCACTTT. The chain has TRBV5-4 and TRBJ1-6; 9 nucleotides agree with TRBD1. Germline V gives CDR1 SGHNT, CDR2 YYREEE (reference sequence). The V gene end was trimmed by 4 bases and the J gene end by 12 bases; junction bases not matched to a gene: 8. The CDR3 is 14 residues long. Variable domain in full (rest from reference TRBV5-4 and TRBJ1-6): ETGVTQSPTHLIKTRGQQVTLRCSSQSGHNTVSWYQQALGQGPQFIFQYYREEENGRGNFPPRFSGLQFPNYSSELNVNALELDDSALYLCASSPPGQGVPLHFGNGTRLTVT.

This chain joins TRBV30 and TRBJ1-5; D gene uncertain. Trimming shortened V by 2 bases and J by 2 bases, and 7 bases separated the two germline ends. This CDR3 has 13 amino acids. Germline V gene data show CDR1 as GTSNPN and CDR2 as SVGIG (reference sequence). CDR3 coding DNA: TGTGCCTGGAGTCCAGGCGGCAATCAGCCCCAGCATTTT. Amino acids: CAWSPGGNQPQHF.

The table lists this clone with a few counts. This chain connects TRBV28 to TRBJ2-1, with 9 bases identical to TRBD1. Looked up from germline, CDR1 is MDHEN and CDR2 is SYDVKM. The CDR3 spans 16 residues. J lost 2 bases, V lost 5 bases, and 7 bases had no gene match. CDR3 in DNA: TGTGCCAGCAGTCCCTCGGACAGGGGACCCTACAATGAGCAGTTCTTC. Protein sequence: CASSPSDRGPYNEQFF.

V and J are TRBV6-1 and TRBJ1-6; 7 bases map to TRBD1. The CDR3 runs to 13 residues. With V trimmed by 6 bases and J by 5 bases, 1 base remained unmatched. The germline gives CDR1 MNHNS, CDR2 SASEGT. The CDR3 coding sequence is TGTGCCAGCAGCGGACAGGATAATTCACCCCTCCACTTT. It encodes CASSGQDNSPLHF.

J is TRBJ2-7 and V is TRBV6-1; D unclear. CDR3 size: 12 residues. Germline V gives CDR1 MNHNS, CDR2 SASEGT. CDR3 DNA: TGTGCCAGCGGTGAAAGGCGGAGCGAGCAGTACGTC. Protein sequence: CASGERRSEQYV.

The CDR3 DNA follows: TGTGCCAGCTCACCATCCGGTTCAGGGTCGGATGGCTACACCTTC. This encodes CASSPSGSGSDGYTF. This chain joins TRBV18 and TRBJ1-2, with a weak D call TRBD1 (5 bases). Germline loops: CDR1 KGHSH, CDR2 LQKENI. There are 15 residues in the CDR3. Trimming shortened V by 2 bases and J by 6 bases, and 16 bases separated the two germline ends.

V usage is TRBV19 and J usage is TRBJ1-4; D not resolved. The germline V and J ends were trimmed by 5 bases and 10 bases, with 8 bases remaining between them. From germline, CDR1 is LNHDA and CDR2 SQIVND (reference sequence). The CDR3 consists of 11 residues. CDR3 loop: CASSLGGKLFF. The CDR3 region has the DNA TGTGCCAGTAGTTTGGGAGGAAAACTGTTTTTT.

This clone showed up just once. This chain connects TRBV7-2 to TRBJ1-2; D uncertain. Trimming stripped 5 bases from V and 1 base from J, with 8 bases between. The CDR3 has 13 amino acids. Germline loops: CDR1 SGHTA, CDR2 FQGNSA. CDR3 loop: CASSLDNNYGYTF. The CDR3 DNA reads TGTGCCAGCAGCCTCGACAATAACTATGGCTACACCTTC.

J is TRBJ1-4 and V is TRBV7-9, with D possibly TRBD1 on 6 matching bases. From germline, CDR1 is SEHNR and CDR2 FQNEAQ (reference sequence). The CDR3 runs to 14 residues. Trimming took off 2 bases at V and 5 bases at J, with 9 bases between the two ends. The CDR3, as DNA: TGTGCCAGCAGCTTATTAGGGGGAAATGAAAAACTGTTTTTT. This translates into CASSLLGGNEKLFF.

This clone was recorded only once. The rearrangement joins TRBV10-3 to TRBJ1-1, with D possibly TRBD1 on 6 matching bases. Per germline, CDR1 ENHRY and CDR2 SYGVKD. V was shortened by 10 bases and J by 0 bases, with 18 bases between the two germline ends. The CDR3 has 15 amino acids. The CDR3 coding sequence is TGTGCCACCAATGATGGACAGCTCATGAACACTGAAGCTTTCTTT. It translates to CATNDGQLMNTEAFF.

CDR3: CASSQDWTSGGVYNEQFF. The CDR3 coding sequence is TGCGCCAGCAGCCAAGATTGGACTAGCGGGGGGGTCTACAATGAGCAGTTCTTC. The chain uses TRBV4-3 and TRBJ2-1, with 15 bases that match TRBD2. The junction had 3 bases not matched to a gene; V was cut back by 0 bases and J by 3 bases. This CDR3 contains 18 residues. Germline V gene data show CDR1 as LGHNA and CDR2 as YSLEER.

J is TRBJ2-7 and V is TRBV5-1, with 7 bases that match TRBD1. V trimming: 4 bases; J trimming: 0 bases; junction bases outside the gene matches: 4. Germline V CDR1 and CDR2: SGHRS, YFSETQ. The CDR3 extends over 14 amino acids. CDR3 nucleotide sequence: TGCGCCAGCAGCCTGACAGGGAGCTCCTACGAGCAGTACTTC. This gives the protein CASSLTGSSYEQYF. The full variable domain, its missing parts supplied by reference TRBV5-1 and TRBJ2-7, is KAGVTQTPRYLIKTRGQQVTLSCSPISGHRSVSWYQQTPGQGLQFLFEYFSETQRNKGNFPGRFSGRQFSNSRSEMNVSTLELGDSALYLCASSLTGSSYEQYFGPGTRLTVT.

The chain joins TRBV9 to TRBJ2-1; D unresolved. The CDR3 totals 16 residues. The germline V gene has CDR1 SGDLS and CDR2 YYNGEE. V was trimmed by 0 bases and J by 4 bases, leaving 14 bases between them. The CDR3 region is CASSVAPNTDYNEQFF. CDR3 coding DNA: TGTGCCAGCAGCGTAGCGCCGAACACAGATTACAATGAGCAGTTCTTC.